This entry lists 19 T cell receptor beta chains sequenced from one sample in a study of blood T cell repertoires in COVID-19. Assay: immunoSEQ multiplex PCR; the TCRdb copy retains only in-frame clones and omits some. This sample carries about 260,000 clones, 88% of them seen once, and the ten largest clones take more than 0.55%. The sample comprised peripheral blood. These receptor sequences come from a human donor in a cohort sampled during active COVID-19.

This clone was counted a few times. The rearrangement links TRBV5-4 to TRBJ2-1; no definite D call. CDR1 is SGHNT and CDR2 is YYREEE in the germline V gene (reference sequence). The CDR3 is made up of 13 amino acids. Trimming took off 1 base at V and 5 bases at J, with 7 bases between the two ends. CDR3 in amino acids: CASSLTVHNEQFF. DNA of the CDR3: TGTGCCAGCAGCTTGACAGTTCACAATGAGCAGTTCTTC.

CDR3 in DNA: TGTGCCAGCAGGCGCGGAGTGGGAACTAATGAAAAACTGTTTTTT. It specifies CASRRGVGTNEKLFF. J is TRBJ1-4 and V is TRBV11-2; D is uncertain. The CDR3 covers 15 residues. Germline CDR1 SGHAT, CDR2 FQNNGV. The V and J ends lost 6 bases and 1 base respectively, with 12 bases between them.

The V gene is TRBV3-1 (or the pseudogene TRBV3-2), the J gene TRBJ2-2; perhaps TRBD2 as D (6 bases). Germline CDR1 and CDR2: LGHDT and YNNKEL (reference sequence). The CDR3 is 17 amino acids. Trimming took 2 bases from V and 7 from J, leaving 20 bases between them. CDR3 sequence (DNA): TGTGCCAGCAGCCAACCAATGGTCGCCGCGGGAAGCGGGGAGCTGTTTTTT. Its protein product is CASSQPMVAAGSGELFF.

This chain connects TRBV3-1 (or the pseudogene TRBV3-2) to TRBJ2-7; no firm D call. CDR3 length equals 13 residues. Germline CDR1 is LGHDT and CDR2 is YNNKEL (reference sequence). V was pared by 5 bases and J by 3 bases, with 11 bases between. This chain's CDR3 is CASSSIAGYEQYF. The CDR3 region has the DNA TGTGCCAGCAGCTCAATCGCCGGCTACGAGCAGTACTTC.

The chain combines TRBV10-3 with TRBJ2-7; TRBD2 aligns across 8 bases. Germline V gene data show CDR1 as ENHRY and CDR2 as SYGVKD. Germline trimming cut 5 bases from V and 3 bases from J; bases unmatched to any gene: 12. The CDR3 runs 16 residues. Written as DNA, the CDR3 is TGTGCCATCAGTTTTGACGCCGGGACTAGTCTCTACGAGCAGTACTTC. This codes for CAISFDAGTSLYEQYF.

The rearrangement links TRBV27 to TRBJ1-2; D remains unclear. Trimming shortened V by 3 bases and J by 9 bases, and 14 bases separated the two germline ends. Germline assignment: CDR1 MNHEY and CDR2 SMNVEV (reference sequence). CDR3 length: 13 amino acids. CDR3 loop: CASSLEEVARYTF. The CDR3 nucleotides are TGTGCCAGCAGTTTGGAAGAGGTTGCACGCTACACCTTC.

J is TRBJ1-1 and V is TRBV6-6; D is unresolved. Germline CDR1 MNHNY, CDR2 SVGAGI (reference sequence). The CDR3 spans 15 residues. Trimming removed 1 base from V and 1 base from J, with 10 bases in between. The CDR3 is CASSYLGSGNTEAFF. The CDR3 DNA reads TGTGCCAGCAGTTACTTGGGTTCAGGGAACACTGAAGCTTTCTTT.

CDR3 nucleotide sequence: TGTGCCAGCAGTCCAGGGGTGCACACTGAAGCTTTCTTT. Its protein is CASSPGVHTEAFF. The chain carries TRBV2 and TRBJ1-1; possible D gene TRBD1, 6 bases. This CDR3 is 13 amino acids long. CDR1 is SNHLY and CDR2 is FYNNEI in the germline V gene. The ends were cut back, 5 bases at V and 3 bases at J, with 10 bases in the middle.

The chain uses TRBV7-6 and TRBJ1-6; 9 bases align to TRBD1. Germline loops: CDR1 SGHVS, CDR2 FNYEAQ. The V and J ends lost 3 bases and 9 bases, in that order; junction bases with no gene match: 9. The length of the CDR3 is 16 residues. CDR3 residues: CASSFQADRGSSPLHF. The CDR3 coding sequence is TGTGCCAGCAGCTTCCAAGCCGACAGGGGGAGTTCACCCCTCCACTTT.

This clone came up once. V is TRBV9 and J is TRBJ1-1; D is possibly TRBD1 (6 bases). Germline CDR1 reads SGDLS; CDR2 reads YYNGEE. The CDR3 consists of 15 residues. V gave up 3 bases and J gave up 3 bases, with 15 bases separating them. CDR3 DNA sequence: TGTGCCAGCAGCGCCTTACAGGGATCGCACACTGAAGCTTTCTTT. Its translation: CASSALQGSHTEAFF.

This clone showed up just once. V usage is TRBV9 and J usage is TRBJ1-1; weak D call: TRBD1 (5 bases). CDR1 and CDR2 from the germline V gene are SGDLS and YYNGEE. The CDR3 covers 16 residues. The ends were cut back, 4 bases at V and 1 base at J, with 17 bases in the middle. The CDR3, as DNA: TGTGCCAGCAGCCCGCACCCCGGACAACCGAACACTGAAGCTTTCTTT. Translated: CASSPHPGQPNTEAFF. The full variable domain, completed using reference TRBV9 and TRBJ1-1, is DSGVTQTPKHLITATGQRVTLRCSPRSGDLSVYWYQQSLDQGLQFLIQYYNGEERAKGNILERFSAQQFPDLHSELNLSSLELGDSALYFCASSPHPGQPNTEAFFGQGTRLTVV.

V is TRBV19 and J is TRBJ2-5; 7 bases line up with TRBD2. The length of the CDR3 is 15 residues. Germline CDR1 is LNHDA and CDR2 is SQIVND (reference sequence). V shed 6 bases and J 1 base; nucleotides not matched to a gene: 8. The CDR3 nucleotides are TGTGCCAGTAGCCCCGGGAGGCCCTTCCAAGAGACCCAGTACTTC. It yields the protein CASSPGRPFQETQYF.

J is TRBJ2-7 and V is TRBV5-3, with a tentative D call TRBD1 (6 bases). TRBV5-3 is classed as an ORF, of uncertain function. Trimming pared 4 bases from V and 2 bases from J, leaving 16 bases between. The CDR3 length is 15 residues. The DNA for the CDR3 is TGTGCCAGAAGCCGGCAGGGGCAGGGACCCTACGAGCAGTACTTC. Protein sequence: CARSRQGQGPYEQYF.

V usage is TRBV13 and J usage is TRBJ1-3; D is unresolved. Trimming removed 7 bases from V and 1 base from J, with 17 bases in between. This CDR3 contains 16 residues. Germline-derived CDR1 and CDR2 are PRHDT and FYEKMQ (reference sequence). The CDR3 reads CASIPGPRGSGNTIYF. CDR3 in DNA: TGTGCCAGCATACCTGGGCCCCGGGGATCTGGAAACACCATATATTTT.

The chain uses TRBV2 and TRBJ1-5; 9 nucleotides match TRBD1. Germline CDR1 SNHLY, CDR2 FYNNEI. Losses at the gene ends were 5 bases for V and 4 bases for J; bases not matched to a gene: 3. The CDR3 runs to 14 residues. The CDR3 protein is CASSRDRVNQPQHF. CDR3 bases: TGTGCCAGCAGTCGGGACAGGGTAAATCAGCCCCAGCATTTT.

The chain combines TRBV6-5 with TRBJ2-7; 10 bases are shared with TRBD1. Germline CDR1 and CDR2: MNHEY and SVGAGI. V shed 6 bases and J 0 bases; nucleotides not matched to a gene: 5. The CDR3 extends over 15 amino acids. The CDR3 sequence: CASRRGQGLSYEQYF. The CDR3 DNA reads TGTGCCAGCAGAAGGGGACAGGGGCTCTCCTACGAGCAGTACTTC.

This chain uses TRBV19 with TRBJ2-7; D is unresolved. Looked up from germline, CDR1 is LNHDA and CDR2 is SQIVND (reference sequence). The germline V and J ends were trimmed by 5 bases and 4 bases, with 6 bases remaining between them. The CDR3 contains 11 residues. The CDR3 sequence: CASSPGYEQYF. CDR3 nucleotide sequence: TGTGCCAGTAGTCCAGGTTACGAGCAGTACTTC. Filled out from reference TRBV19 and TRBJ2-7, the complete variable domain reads DGGITQSPKYLFRKEGQNVTLSCEQNLNHDAMYWYRQDPGQGLRLIYYSQIVNDFQKGDIAEGYSVSREKKESFPLTVTSAQKNPTAFYLCASSPGYEQYFGPGTRLTVT.

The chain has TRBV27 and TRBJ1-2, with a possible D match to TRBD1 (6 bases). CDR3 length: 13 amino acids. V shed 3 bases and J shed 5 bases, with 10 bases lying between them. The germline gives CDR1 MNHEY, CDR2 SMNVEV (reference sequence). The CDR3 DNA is TGTGCCAGCAGTTTGGAGGGGGGGTATGGCTACACCTTC. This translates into CASSLEGGYGYTF.

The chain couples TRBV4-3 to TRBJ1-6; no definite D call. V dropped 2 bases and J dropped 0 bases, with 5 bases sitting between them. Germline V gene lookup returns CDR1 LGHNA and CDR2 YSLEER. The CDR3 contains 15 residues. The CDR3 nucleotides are TGCGCCAGCAGCCAAACAGACTCCTATAATTCACCCCTCCACTTT. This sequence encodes CASSQTDSYNSPLHF.